This T cell receptor beta chain was identified in a study of graft-versus-host responses after intestinal transplantation. Study-level background: Recipients uniformly received anti-thymocyte globulin induction, followed by tacrolimus and steroids for approximately 3 years.

Clones were sequenced by immunoSEQ multiplex PCR, and TCRdb holds only the in-frame ones, with some missing. Among 35,000 to 45,000 clones, just over 90% were seen once, and the ten largest hold 3.6%. The trim removed 2 bases at V and 9 bases at J, leaving 7 bases unmatched. The CDR3 is made up of 14 amino acids. Germline V gives CDR1 SGHTA, CDR2 FQGNSA. The chain has TRBV7-2 and TRBJ2-7; 10 nucleotides match TRBD2. Sequenced here: PBMCs, sampled roughly 110 weeks after intestinal transplantation. The TCR was taken from a human patient who received an intestinal transplant, so some T cells may come from the graft donor. This chain's CDR3 is CASSLRTSGPGQYF. CDR3 sequence (DNA): TGTGCCAGCAGCTTAAGGACTAGCGGCCCGGGGCAGTACTTC.